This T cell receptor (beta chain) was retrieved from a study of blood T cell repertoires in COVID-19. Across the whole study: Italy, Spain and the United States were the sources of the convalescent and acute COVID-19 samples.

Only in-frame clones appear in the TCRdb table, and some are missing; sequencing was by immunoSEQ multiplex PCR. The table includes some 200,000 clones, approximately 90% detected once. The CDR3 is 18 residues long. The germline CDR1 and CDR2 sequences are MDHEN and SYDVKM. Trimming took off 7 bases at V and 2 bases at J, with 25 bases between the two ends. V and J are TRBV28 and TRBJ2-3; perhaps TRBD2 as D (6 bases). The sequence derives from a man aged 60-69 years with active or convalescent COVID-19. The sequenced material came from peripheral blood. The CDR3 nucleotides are TGTGCCAGCACGCCCCGGGGGTTAGGACTAAGGTACACAGATACGCAGTATTTT. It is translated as CASTPRGLGLRYTDTQYF. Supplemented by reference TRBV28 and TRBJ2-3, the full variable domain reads DVKVTQSSRYLVKRTGEKVFLECVQDMDHENMFWYRQDPGLGLRLIYFSYDVKMKEKGDIPEGYSVSREKKERFSLILESASTNQTSMYLCASTPRGLGLRYTDTQYFGPGTRLTVL.